This is a list of T cell receptor beta chains from one sample in a study of cytomegalovirus exposure and HLA in healthy donors. The assay was immunoSEQ multiplex PCR, and TCRdb's table has in-frame clones only and misses some. The sample includes more than 110,000 clones, 65% to 80% of them seen just once. Sequenced material: PBMCs. The receptors stem from a man aged 30 to 39 in good health and CMV-seronegative. Both conserved end residues are part of each CDR3. A D gene is named only where the DNA matches it firmly. Size is stated for part of the rows, as once, few or many counts, or as a class when the clone is expanded.

size	V	D	J	DNA	CDR3
NA	TRBV5-5	NA	TRBJ1-4	TGTGCCAGCAGCTTGGGGGGGCTAGGGGAAAAACTGTTTTTT	CASSLGGLGEKLFF
NA	TRBV6-1	TRBD1	TRBJ1-3	TGTGCCAGCAGTGAGTGGGACAGCTCTGGAAACACCATATATTTT	CASSEWDSSGNTIYF
NA	TRBV18	TRBD2	TRBJ2-1	TGTGCCAGCTCAAGACTAGCGGGAGAAGTCAATGAGCAGTTCTTC	CASSRLAGEVNEQFF
NA	TRBV28	NA	TRBJ2-5	TGTGCCAGCAGTTTATCCAGCGGGTTCCAAGAGACCCAGTACTTC	CASSLSSGFQETQYF
NA	TRBV28	TRBD2	TRBJ2-7	TGTGCCAGCAGTTTATATGGCGGGGGACTAGCGGGATCGGGGATTTACGAGCAGTACTTC	CASSLYGGGLAGSGIYEQYF
NA	TRBV19	NA	TRBJ1-1	TGTGCCAGTAATACGGGGACTGAAGCTTTCTTT	CASNTGTEAFF
NA	TRBV7-9	NA	TRBJ1-5	TGTGCCAGCAGCCCAGCAGGGGATAGCAATCAGCCCCAGCATTTT	CASSPAGDSNQPQHF
NA	TRBV28	TRBD2	TRBJ2-7	TGTGCCAGCATCCCCCTAACCGACAGGAGAACTAGCGGGAGGAGAAACGAGCAGTACTTC	CASIPLTDRRTSGRRNEQYF
few	TRBV25-1	NA	TRBJ2-3	TGTGCCAGCAGTGGGACGGGAGACACAGATACGCAGTATTTT	CASSGTGDTDTQYF
NA	TRBV19	NA	TRBJ2-7	TGTGCCAGTAGCCTGCGTGAATTAGACGAGCAGTACTTC	CASSLRELDEQYF
NA	TRBV6-5	TRBD1	TRBJ1-5	TGTGCCAGCAGTTCGGCCCGGGACAGGGGGAGTCAGCCCCAGCATTTT	CASSSARDRGSQPQHF
NA	TRBV28	TRBD1	TRBJ1-1	TGTGCCAGCAGTTTACAGGGGGGAGATACTGAAGCTTTCTTT	CASSLQGGDTEAFF
NA	TRBV5-6	NA	TRBJ2-5	TGTGCCAGCAGCTTAATCACAGAAGAGACCCAGTACTTC	CASSLITEETQYF
NA	TRBV7-8	TRBD2	TRBJ2-7	TGTGCCAGCAGCTTACAGAGGACTAGACTCTACGAGCAGTACTTC	CASSLQRTRLYEQYF
NA	TRBV2	NA	TRBJ2-7	TGTGCCAGCACCCGAGACCAGCCGAGGAGCTCCTACGAGCAGTACTTC	CASTRDQPRSSYEQYF
NA	TRBV5-1	TRBD2	TRBJ2-1	TGCGCCAGTGGGACTAGCGGGAGGCAAAGGGAGCAGTTCTTC	CASGTSGRQREQFF
NA	TRBV5-4	TRBD1	TRBJ1-2	TGTGCCAGCAGCACACGGGACAGGGTCGGAGACTATGGCTACACCTTC	CASSTRDRVGDYGYTF
NA	TRBV7-2	TRBD1	TRBJ2-1	TGTGCCAGCAGCCCCCGGACAGGGTTTGGGAATGAGCAGTTCTTC	CASSPRTGFGNEQFF
NA	TRBV7-8	TRBD1	TRBJ2-3	TGTGCCAGCAGCGTCTACTATCCGGGACAGGGATTACTTTCGGATACGCAGTATTTT	CASSVYYPGQGLLSDTQYF
once	TRBV29-1	NA	TRBJ2-3	TGCAGCGTTGAAGGAAGTTCCGGGGCAGATACGCAGTATTTT	CSVEGSSGADTQYF
NA	TRBV5-4	TRBD1	TRBJ2-6	TGTGCCAGCAGCTTGGCCAAGGGGGCCAACGGCCTGACTTTC	CASSLAKGANGLTF
few	TRBV6-6	NA	TRBJ1-5	TGTGCCAGCAGCCGGAACAGGGGCAATCAGCCCCAGCATTTT	CASSRNRGNQPQHF
NA	TRBV7-9	TRBD1	TRBJ2-7	TGTGCCAGCAGCCCACGACAGGGTGCGCCCTACGAGCAGTACTTC	CASSPRQGAPYEQYF
once	TRBV30	NA	TRBJ2-7	TGTGCCTGGAGTGGAGGGGGGGAAAGAACCTACGAGCAGTACTTC	CAWSGGGERTYEQYF
NA	TRBV6-1	NA	TRBJ1-2	TGTGCCAGTGAACAGGTCTACTATGGCTACACCTTC	CASEQVYYGYTF
NA	TRBV4-2	TRBD1	TRBJ2-4	TGTGCCAGCAGCCAAGACAGGGGGCCTAGGATTCAGTACTTC	CASSQDRGPRIQYF
NA	TRBV2	TRBD2	TRBJ2-7	TGTGCCAGCAGTGTGGTAGCGGGATTGGGGGAGCAGTACTTC	CASSVVAGLGEQYF
NA	TRBV19	TRBD1	TRBJ1-5	TGTGCCAGTAGTAAGGACAGGGTCTATCAGCCCCAGCATTTT	CASSKDRVYQPQHF
once	TRBV6-1	NA	TRBJ2-7	TGTGCCAGCAGTCCACGGGACATCCACTACGAGCAGTACTTC	CASSPRDIHYEQYF
NA	TRBV6-5	NA	TRBJ2-3	TGTGCCAGCAGCCGCGACGGACTACTAACAGATACGCAGTATTTT	CASSRDGLLTDTQYF
NA	TRBV11-2	NA	TRBJ2-1	TGTGCCAGCAGCCCACTAAGGGGAGGCAATGAGCAGTTCTTC	CASSPLRGGNEQFF
NA	TRBV19	NA	TRBJ1-4	TGTGCCAGTAGTATCGGTCTAGGGGATGAAAAACTGTTTTTT	CASSIGLGDEKLFF
once	TRBV7-8	NA	TRBJ1-3	TGTGCCAGCAGCTCCGGGCGGGAAGGCGGAAACACCATATATTTT	CASSSGREGGNTIYF
NA	TRBV30	NA	TRBJ2-5	TGTGCCTGGAGTAACTCGGGATTCCAAGAGACCCAGTACTTC	CAWSNSGFQETQYF
NA	TRBV30	NA	TRBJ2-3	TGTGCCTCCCGGACTGGGAGCACAGATACGCAGTATTTT	CASRTGSTDTQYF
NA	TRBV25-1	TRBD2	TRBJ2-3	TGTGCCAGCAGTGAGGGGGGGGATACGCAGTATTTT	CASSEGGDTQYF
once	TRBV5-8	NA	TRBJ2-2	TGTGCCAGCAGCTCCGACCCCGACAGAACCTCGAACACCGGGGAGCTGTTTTTT	CASSSDPDRTSNTGELFF
few	TRBV5-4	NA	TRBJ2-6	TGTGCCAGCAGCTCCCCGAAGGGGAGGGGGGCCAACGTCCTGACTTTC	CASSSPKGRGANVLTF
NA	TRBV7-8	TRBD2	TRBJ2-1	TGTGCCAGCAGCCCGGGGGGGGGAGTTCGGGTACATGAGCAGTTCTTC	CASSPGGGVRVHEQFF
NA	TRBV6-1	NA	TRBJ1-5	TGTGCCAGCAGTGTCCTCAGGGACTTCAATCAGCCCCAGCATTTT	CASSVLRDFNQPQHF
NA	TRBV7-7	NA	TRBJ2-5	TGTGCTAGCAGCTCACTAGGGCCCCAAGAGACCCAGTACTTC	CASSSLGPQETQYF
NA	TRBV28	TRBD1	TRBJ1-1	TGTGCCAGCAGTGGGACAGGGCGGGCGGAAGCTTTCTTT	CASSGTGRAEAFF
few	TRBV28	NA	TRBJ2-7	TGTGCCAGCAACGATTCTCCGGGACATCAGTACGAGCAGTACTTC	CASNDSPGHQYEQYF
NA	TRBV5-1	TRBD1	TRBJ2-3	TGCGCCAGCAGCGCGACAGGGGGCGGCACAGATACGCAGTATTTT	CASSATGGGTDTQYF
NA	TRBV15	NA	TRBJ1-3	TGTGCCACCAGCAGGGACAGTCCCCGCTCTGGAAACACCATATATTTT	CATSRDSPRSGNTIYF
once	TRBV29-1	TRBD2	TRBJ2-3	TGCAGCGTTGTGGTAGCGGGGGGATTGGGAGATACGCAGTATTTT	CSVVVAGGLGDTQYF
NA	TRBV28	TRBD1	TRBJ1-2	TGTGCCAGCAGTGGGACGGGACAGTTCAACTATGGCTACACCTTC	CASSGTGQFNYGYTF
NA	TRBV6-5	NA	TRBJ1-1	TGTGCCAGCAGTTACTCCGACACAGACACTGAAGCTTTCTTT	CASSYSDTDTEAFF
NA	TRBV27	NA	TRBJ1-2	TGTGCCAGCAGTTTAAAGGGGTATGGCTACACCTTC	CASSLKGYGYTF
NA	TRBV6-1	TRBD2	TRBJ2-7	TGTGCCAGCAGTGTGTCGATGGCCAGCGGGGGCGGCGAGCAGTACTTC	CASSVSMASGGGEQYF
NA	TRBV27	NA	TRBJ1-5	TGTGCCAGCAGTTTCACAGGGTACAATCAGCCCCAGCATTTT	CASSFTGYNQPQHF
NA	TRBV2	NA	TRBJ2-3	TGTGCCAGCAGTGAAGGGGGGCCGCCCACAGATACGCAGTATTTT	CASSEGGPPTDTQYF
NA	TRBV4-1	NA	TRBJ2-2	TGCGCCAGCAGCCAAGATGGGCAGGTCCCTACCGGGGAGCTGTTTTTC	CASSQDGQVPTGELFF
few	TRBV6-1	TRBD1	TRBJ2-1	TGTGCCAGCAGTGGTCAGGGGGCTGGGTCCTACAATGAGCAGTTCTTC	CASSGQGAGSYNEQFF